What follows are 10 T cell receptor beta chains derived from one specimen sequenced in a study of T-cell memory formation after mild COVID-19 (dated by TCRdb to 2020 to 2022). The library was prepared using 5' RACE. Sequencing used an Illumina NovaSeq 6000. The public reads were reanalyzed by TCRdb: fastp trimming at Q25, MiXCR alignment, in-frame beta chains only. Every distinct CDR3 protein forms one entry, paired with its most common genes and DNA. The sample table holds 180,000 or so distinct CDR3 sequences, of which 11% were seen once. Jointly, the top ten make up roughly 3.8% of the sample. Sequencing was carried out using PBMCs or a T cell subset sorted from them (not recorded which). Source of these receptors: a man between 18 and 35 years old who had mild COVID-19 (a few samples of this study predate the infection). The sample titles of this study are shuffled in the database, so cell type and time point are left out; the donor was told from shared clones.

The rearrangement joins TRBV4-1 to TRBJ2-4; D might be TRBD2 (6 bases). V was shortened by 0 bases and J by 2 bases, with 14 bases between the two germline ends. The CDR3 is 17 amino acids. Looked up from germline, CDR1 is MGHRA and CDR2 is YSYEKL. The CDR3 DNA follows: TGCGCCAGCAGCCAAGATGTGTCGGGGAGGTCCAAAAACATTCAGTACTTC. It yields the protein CASSQDVSGRSKNIQYF.

This chain connects TRBV6-2 or TRBV6-3 to TRBJ2-5; maybe TRBD2 (7 bases). V was clipped by 6 bases and J by 5 bases, with 16 bases between them. CDR1 MNHEY and CDR2 SVGEGT come from the germline V gene. The CDR3 consists of 14 residues. CDR3 DNA: TGTGCCAGCAGGTGGAGGGGGGGTCCTGAGACCCAGTACTTC. It translates to CASRWRGGPETQYF.

This chain joins TRBV7-6 and TRBJ2-7; TRBD1 matches 7 bases. The CDR3 totals 14 residues. Trimming cost V 5 bases and J 4 bases; bases outside gene matches: 8. Germline lookup yields CDR1 SGHVS and CDR2 FNYEAQ. CDR3 DNA sequence: TGTGCCAGCAGCACTCCGGGACAGAGATACGAGCAGTACTTC. It encodes CASSTPGQRYEQYF.

This clonotype turned up a few times. The rearrangement joins TRBV24-1 to TRBJ2-1; 8 nucleotides align to TRBD1. This CDR3 contains 15 residues. Trimming took 5 bases from V and 0 from J; bases not matched to a gene: 2. The germline gives CDR1 KGHDR, CDR2 SFDVKD. The CDR3 here is CATSGGQGSYNEQFF. The DNA for the CDR3 is TGTGCCACCAGTGGAGGACAGGGCTCCTACAATGAGCAGTTCTTC.

This clonotype showed up just a few times. CDR3 sequence (DNA): TGTGCCAGCACGGGCGGTGGCTGGGAGACCCAGTACTTC. Translation gives CASTGGGWETQYF. The chain joins TRBV2 to TRBJ2-5, with D unclear. The CDR3 totals 13 residues. V was shortened by 7 bases and J by 5 bases, with 14 bases between the two germline ends. Per the germline V gene, CDR1 is SNHLY and CDR2 is FYNNEI.

The chain has TRBV6-5 and TRBJ1-5, with D tentatively TRBD1 (6 bases). V shed 8 bases and J shed 5 bases, with 10 bases lying between them. Germline CDR1 is MNHEY and CDR2 is SVGAGI. The CDR3 is 12 amino acids. Here the CDR3 reads CASGGADQPQHF. The CDR3 DNA reads TGTGCCAGCGGGGGCGCGGATCAGCCCCAGCATTTT.

The table lists this clonotype with many counts. The chain joins TRBV7-2 to TRBJ2-7; D might be TRBD1 (6 bases). The CDR3 contains 13 residues. The ends were cut back, 3 bases at V and 5 bases at J, with 11 bases in the middle. Germline V gives CDR1 SGHTA, CDR2 FQGNSA. Here the CDR3 reads CASSLLRGNEQYF. Written as DNA, the CDR3 is TGTGCCAGCAGCTTGCTCAGGGGAAACGAGCAGTACTTC.

This clonotype came up a few times. V is TRBV7-2 and J is TRBJ1-2; D is unresolved. CDR3 length equals 13 residues. Germline V gives CDR1 SGHTA, CDR2 FQGNSA. V was cut by 5 bases and J by 6 bases, with 13 bases left in between. The CDR3 sequence is CASSRSRTDGYTF. Here the CDR3 DNA reads TGTGCCAGCAGCCGAAGTAGGACGGATGGCTACACCTTC.

The chain carries TRBV5-8 and TRBJ2-2; no clear D gene. Trimming removed 7 bases at V and 1 base at J, with 8 bases between. The CDR3 runs 13 residues. The germline gives CDR1 SGHTS, CDR2 YDEGEE. This CDR3 reads CASRRWNTGELFF. The DNA for the CDR3 is TGTGCCAGCCGCCGGTGGAACACCGGGGAGCTGTTTTTT.

This clonotype occurred many times. The chain recombines TRBV7-2 with TRBJ2-3; D not certain. Germline loops: CDR1 SGHTA, CDR2 FQGNSA. The V gene lost 0 bases and the J gene lost 2 bases, with 6 bases spanning the gap. There are 14 residues in the CDR3. The CDR3 sequence is CASSLAGPTDTQYF. CDR3 nucleotide sequence: TGTGCCAGCAGCTTAGCCGGTCCCACAGATACGCAGTATTTT.